These 11 T cell receptor beta chains came from one sample sequenced in a study of Graves' ophthalmopathy and Graves' hyperthyroidism. CDR3 regions of TCR beta were amplified from RNA transcripts. RT-PCR with HTBI primers came first, then second-round multiplex PCR. A single record per CDR3 protein comes from TCRdb applying MiXCR to the multiplex PCR reads. The sample holds fewer than 650,000 distinct CDR3 sequences, about a fifth seen once. What was sequenced was peripheral blood. These receptors were obtained from a woman aged 18-30 years with stable Graves' hyperthyroidism. Some clones in this sample may be carry-over from other donors' samples.

The chain uses TRBV29-1 and TRBJ2-4; 12 bases align to TRBD2. The CDR3 sequence is 14 residues long. From germline, CDR1 is SQVTM and CDR2 ANQGSEA. V lost 7 bases, J lost 8 bases, and 9 bases stayed unmatched. The CDR3 here is CSALLTSGGYIQYF. In DNA, the CDR3 is TGCAGCGCCCTACTGACTAGCGGGGGCTACATTCAGTACTTC.

At least ten counts were recorded for this clonotype. The J gene is TRBJ2-2, the V gene TRBV19; D tentatively reads TRBD1 or TRBD2 (6 bases each). The CDR3 consists of 15 residues. The ends were cut back, 6 bases at V and 3 bases at J, with 14 bases in the middle. Germline-derived CDR1 and CDR2 are LNHDA and SQIVND (reference sequence). The CDR3 region is CASRSSGGDTGELFF. The DNA of the CDR3 is TGTGCCAGTAGATCCTCCGGGGGCGACACCGGGGAGCTGTTTTTT.

V is TRBV15 and J is TRBJ2-2, with 8 bases identical to TRBD1. J gave up 4 bases and V 5 bases, and 9 bases lay outside the gene matches. The germline gives CDR1 LNHNV, CDR2 YYDKDF (reference sequence). The CDR3 spans 16 residues. The CDR3 loop is CATSRETGAVTGELFF. The CDR3 region has the DNA TGTGCCACCAGCCGTGAGACAGGGGCCGTCACCGGGGAGCTGTTTTTT.

This chain joins TRBV28 and TRBJ2-4; weak D call: TRBD2 (6 bases). Germline CDR1 reads MDHEN; CDR2 reads SYDVKM. The CDR3 has 17 amino acids. Trimming left V 3 bases short and J 7 bases short, with 22 bases between. The CDR3 sequence: CASSLVRGTGPPNIQYF. The CDR3 DNA reads as TGTGCCAGCAGTTTGGTGCGGGGAACTGGGCCGCCTAACATTCAGTACTTC.

With regard to this clonotype: At one end, the junction sequence differs from germline, possibly due to a read error. The V and J genes are TRBV29-1 and TRBJ2-7; D tentatively reads TRBD1 or TRBD2 (7 bases each). The CDR3 length is 11 residues. In germline, CDR1 is SQVTM, CDR2 ANQGSEA. CDR3 amino acids: CSAGGGDSLHF. The DNA of the CDR3 is TGCAGCGCCGGGGGAGGGGACAGCCTCCACTTC.

This clonotype was observed many times. The V and J genes are TRBV11-2 and TRBJ1-1, with 9 bases fitting TRBD1. The germline gives CDR1 SGHAT, CDR2 FQNNGV. CDR3 length equals 16 residues. V dropped 6 bases and J dropped 3; count of bases not matched to a gene: 11. CDR3 residues: CASRRTGGGGDTEAFF. The CDR3 DNA sequence: TGTGCCAGCAGGAGAACAGGGGGCGGAGGGGACACTGAAGCTTTCTTT.

In regard to this clonotype: A clone one base away is much larger, so this may be a read error. This chain connects TRBV18 to TRBJ2-5; maybe TRBD1 (5 bases). The CDR3 loop spans 15 amino acids. V lost 2 bases and J 1 base, leaving 11 bases between the germline ends. The germline CDR1 and CDR2 sequences are KGHSH and LQKENI. CDR3 nucleotides: TGTGCCAGCTCACCATCTAGGACACCCCAAGAGACCCAGTACTTC. This gives the protein CASSPSRTPQETQYF.

This clonotype was picked up many times. The chain links TRBV6-2 or TRBV6-3 to TRBJ2-2; D is perhaps TRBD1 (6 bases). From germline, CDR1 is MNHEY and CDR2 SVGEGT. The CDR3 has 16 residues. The V and J ends lost 6 bases and 0 bases respectively, with 14 bases between them. The CDR3 is CASRGWDTPNTGELFF. The CDR3 DNA reads TGTGCCAGCAGGGGTTGGGACACCCCGAACACCGGGGAGCTGTTTTTT.

The table lists this clonotype with many counts. The rearrangement links TRBV15 to TRBJ1-1; no clear D. Germline CDR1 is LNHNV and CDR2 is YYDKDF (reference sequence). The CDR3 is 16 amino acids. V was cut by 4 bases and J by 0 bases, with 15 bases left in between. DNA for the CDR3: TGTGCCACCAGCAAAGCGATCGGTTCCGTGAACACTGAAGCTTTCTTT. This encodes CATSKAIGSVNTEAFF.

This clonotype was seen many times. CDR3 in DNA: TGTGCCAGCACCCCCTTCCCTCCCCCCGCGCCCTATGGCTACACCTTC. Translation: CASTPFPPPAPYGYTF. The rearrangement uses TRBV12-3 or TRBV12-4 and TRBJ1-2; D call uncertain. V lost 7 bases and J lost 4, with 22 bases in between. This CDR3 has 16 residues.

This clonotype was seen many times. The DNA of the CDR3 is TGCGCCAGCAGCCCGGGACTAGCGGGGGGACACTACGAGCAGTACTTC. Amino acid sequence: CASSPGLAGGHYEQYF. The rearrangement uses TRBV5-1 and TRBJ2-7; 15 bases are a match to TRBD2. This CDR3 contains 16 residues. J gave up 3 bases and V 4 bases, and 5 bases lay outside the gene matches. Germline CDR1 is SGHRS and CDR2 is YFSETQ.